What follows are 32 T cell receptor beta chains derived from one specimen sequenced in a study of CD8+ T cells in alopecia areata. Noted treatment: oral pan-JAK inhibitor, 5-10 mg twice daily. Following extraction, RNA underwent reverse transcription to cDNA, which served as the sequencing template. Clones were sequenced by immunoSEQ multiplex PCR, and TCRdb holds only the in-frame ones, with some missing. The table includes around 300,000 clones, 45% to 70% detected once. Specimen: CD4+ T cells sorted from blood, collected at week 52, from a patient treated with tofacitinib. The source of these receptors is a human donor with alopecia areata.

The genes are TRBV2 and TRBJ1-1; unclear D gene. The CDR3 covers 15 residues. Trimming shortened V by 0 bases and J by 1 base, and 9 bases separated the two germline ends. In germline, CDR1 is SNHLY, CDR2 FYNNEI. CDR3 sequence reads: CASSEALGANTEAFF. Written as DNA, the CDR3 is TGTGCCAGCAGTGAAGCGTTGGGTGCGAACACTGAAGCTTTCTTT.

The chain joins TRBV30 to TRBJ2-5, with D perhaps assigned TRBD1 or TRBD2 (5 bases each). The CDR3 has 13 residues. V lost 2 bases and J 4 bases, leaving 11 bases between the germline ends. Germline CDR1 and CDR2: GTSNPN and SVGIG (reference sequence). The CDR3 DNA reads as TGTGCCTGGAGTAGATTGGGACGAGAGACCCAGTACTTC. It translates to CAWSRLGRETQYF.

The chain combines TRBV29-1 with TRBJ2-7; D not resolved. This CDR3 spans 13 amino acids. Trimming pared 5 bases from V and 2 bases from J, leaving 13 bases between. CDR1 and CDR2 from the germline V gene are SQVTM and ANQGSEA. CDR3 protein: CSVWVIPTYEQYF. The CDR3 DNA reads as TGCAGCGTTTGGGTAATCCCCACCTACGAGCAGTACTTC.

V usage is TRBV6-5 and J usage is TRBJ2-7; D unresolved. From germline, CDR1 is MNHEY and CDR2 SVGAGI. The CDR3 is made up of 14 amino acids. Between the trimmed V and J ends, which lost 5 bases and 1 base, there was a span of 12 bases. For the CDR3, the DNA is TGTGCCAGCAGTCACGACCGTCTGTCCTACGAGCAGTACTTC. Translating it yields CASSHDRLSYEQYF.

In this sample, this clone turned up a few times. The CDR3 loop reads CASSLRWGSGDAGNEQFF. Written as DNA, the CDR3 is TGTGCCAGCAGCTTAAGATGGGGTAGCGGGGATGCGGGAAATGAGCAGTTCTTC. The chain combines TRBV7-3 with TRBJ2-1, with TRBD2 matching 8 bases. Germline CDR1 SGHTA, CDR2 FQGTGA. Germline trimming cut 1 base from V and 7 bases from J; bases unmatched to any gene: 15. The CDR3 sequence is 18 residues long.

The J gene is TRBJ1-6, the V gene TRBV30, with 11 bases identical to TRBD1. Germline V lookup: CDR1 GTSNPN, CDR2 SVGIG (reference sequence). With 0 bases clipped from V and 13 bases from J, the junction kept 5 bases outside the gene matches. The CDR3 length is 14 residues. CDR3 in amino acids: CAWSVGTGGDPLHF. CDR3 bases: TGTGCCTGGAGTGTAGGGACAGGGGGGGACCCCCTCCACTTT.

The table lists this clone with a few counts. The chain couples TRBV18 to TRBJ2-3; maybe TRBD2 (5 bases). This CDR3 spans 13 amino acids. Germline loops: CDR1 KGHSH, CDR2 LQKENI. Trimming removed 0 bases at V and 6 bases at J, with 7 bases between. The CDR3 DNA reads TGTGCCAGCTCACCACCATCGGGGGATACGCAGTATTTT. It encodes CASSPPSGDTQYF. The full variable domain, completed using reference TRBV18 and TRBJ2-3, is NAGVMQNPRHLVRRRGQEARLRCSPMKGHSHVYWYRQLPEEGLKFMVYLQKENIIDESGMPKERFSAEFPKEGPSILRIQQVVRGDSAAYFCASSPPSGDTQYFGPGTRLTVL.

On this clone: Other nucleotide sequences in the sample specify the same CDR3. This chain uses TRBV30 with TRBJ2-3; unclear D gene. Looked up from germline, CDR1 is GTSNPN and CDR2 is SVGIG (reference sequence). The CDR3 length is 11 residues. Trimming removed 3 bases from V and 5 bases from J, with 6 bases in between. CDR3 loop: CAWSAKDTQYF. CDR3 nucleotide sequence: TGTGCCTGGAGCGCCAAAGATACGCAGTATTTT. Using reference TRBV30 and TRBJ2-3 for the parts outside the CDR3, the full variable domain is SQTIHQWPATLVQPVGSPLSLECTVEGTSNPNLYWYRQAAGRGLQLLFYSVGIGQISSEVPQNLSASRPQDRQFILSSKKLLLSDSGFYLCAWSAKDTQYFGPGTRLTVL.

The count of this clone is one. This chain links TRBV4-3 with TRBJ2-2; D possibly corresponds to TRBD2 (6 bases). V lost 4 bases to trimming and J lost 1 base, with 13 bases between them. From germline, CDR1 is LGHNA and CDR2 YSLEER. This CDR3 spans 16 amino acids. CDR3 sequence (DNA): TGCGCCAGCAGCCCTGCGAGGGGACTGAACACCGGGGAGCTGTTTTTT. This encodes CASSPARGLNTGELFF.

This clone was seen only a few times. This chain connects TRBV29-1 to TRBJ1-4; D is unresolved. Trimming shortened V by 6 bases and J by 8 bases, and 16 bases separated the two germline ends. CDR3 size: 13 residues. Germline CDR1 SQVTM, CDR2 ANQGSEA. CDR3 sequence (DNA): TGCAGCGTCCAAGAAGCAATGGGGGAAAAACTGTTTTTT. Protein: CSVQEAMGEKLFF.

The CDR3 region is CASSDAKGAVDTQYF. As DNA, the CDR3 is TGTGCCAGCAGCGACGCTAAGGGGGCGGTAGATACGCAGTATTTT. The rearrangement uses TRBV5-6 and TRBJ2-3, with TRBD1 matching 7 bases. With 4 bases clipped from V and 5 bases from J, the junction kept 10 bases outside the gene matches. The germline gives CDR1 SGHDT, CDR2 YYEEEE. This CDR3 region has 15 residues.

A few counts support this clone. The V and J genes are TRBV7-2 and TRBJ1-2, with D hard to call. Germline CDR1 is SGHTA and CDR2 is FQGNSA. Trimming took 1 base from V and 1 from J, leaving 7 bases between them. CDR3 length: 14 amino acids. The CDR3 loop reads CASSLDPNNYGYTF. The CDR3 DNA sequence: TGTGCCAGCAGCTTAGATCCGAATAACTATGGCTACACCTTC.

CDR3 DNA: TGCAGCGTTGTGAAGCCACTGACTAACTATGGCTACACCTTC. Its protein is CSVVKPLTNYGYTF. V usage is TRBV29-1 and J usage is TRBJ1-2; D unclear. CDR3 length equals 14 residues. V was clipped by 4 bases and J by 0 bases, with 12 bases between them. CDR1 SQVTM and CDR2 ANQGSEA come from the germline V gene.

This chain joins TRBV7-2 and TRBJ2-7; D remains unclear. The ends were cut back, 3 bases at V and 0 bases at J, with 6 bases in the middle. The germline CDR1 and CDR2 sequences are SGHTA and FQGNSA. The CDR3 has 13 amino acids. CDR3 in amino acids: CASSFRISYEQYF. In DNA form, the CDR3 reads TGTGCCAGCAGCTTCCGGATCTCCTACGAGCAGTACTTC.

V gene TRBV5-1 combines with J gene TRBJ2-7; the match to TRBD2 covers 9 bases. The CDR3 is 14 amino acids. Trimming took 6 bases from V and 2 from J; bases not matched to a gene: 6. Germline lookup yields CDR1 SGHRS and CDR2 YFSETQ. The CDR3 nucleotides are TGCGCCAGCAATCCTAGCGGGGCACCCTACGAGCAGTACTTC. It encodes CASNPSGAPYEQYF. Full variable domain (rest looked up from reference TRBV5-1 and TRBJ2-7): KAGVTQTPRYLIKTRGQQVTLSCSPISGHRSVSWYQQTPGQGLQFLFEYFSETQRNKGNFPGRFSGRQFSNSRSEMNVSTLELGDSALYLCASNPSGAPYEQYFGPGTRLTVT.

The CDR3 protein is CSARESTYNSPLHF. CDR3 DNA: TGCAGCGCCAGGGAATCAACCTATAATTCACCCCTCCACTTT. The V and J genes are TRBV29-1 and TRBJ1-6; D is possibly TRBD1 (5 bases). Germline-derived CDR1 and CDR2 are SQVTM and ANQGSEA. V was trimmed by 7 bases and J by 2 bases, leaving 12 bases between them. CDR3 length: 14 residues.

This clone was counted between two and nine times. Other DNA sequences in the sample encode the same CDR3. CDR3 region: CAWSVLSEAFF. In nucleotides, the CDR3 is TGTGCCTGGAGTGTCTTAAGTGAAGCTTTCTTT. The chain combines TRBV30 with TRBJ1-1; D unclear. Between the trimmed V and J ends, which lost 0 bases and 7 bases, there was a span of 6 bases. Per the germline V gene, CDR1 is GTSNPN and CDR2 is SVGIG (reference sequence). The CDR3 consists of 11 residues. Complete variable domain (other parts from reference TRBV30 and TRBJ1-1): SQTIHQWPATLVQPVGSPLSLECTVEGTSNPNLYWYRQAAGRGLQLLFYSVGIGQISSEVPQNLSASRPQDRQFILSSKKLLLSDSGFYLCAWSVLSEAFFGQGTRLTVV.

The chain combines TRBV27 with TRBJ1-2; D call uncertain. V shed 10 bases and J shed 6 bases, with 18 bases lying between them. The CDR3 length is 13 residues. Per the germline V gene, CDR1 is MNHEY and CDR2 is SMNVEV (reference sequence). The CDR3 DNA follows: TGTGCCACTGGTCCCAACCCCAGAGATGGCTACACCTTC. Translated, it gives CATGPNPRDGYTF.

CDR3 in amino acids: CTVFRYNEQFF. The CDR3 DNA reads TGCACCGTTTTCCGTTACAATGAGCAGTTCTTC. The chain joins TRBV20-1 to TRBJ2-1; D is unresolved. The CDR3 has 11 amino acids. The germline CDR1 and CDR2 sequences are DFQATT and SNEGSKA (reference sequence).

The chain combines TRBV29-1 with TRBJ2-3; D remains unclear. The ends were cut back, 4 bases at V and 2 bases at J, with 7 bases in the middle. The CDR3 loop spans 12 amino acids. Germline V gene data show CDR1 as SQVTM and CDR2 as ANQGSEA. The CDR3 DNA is TGCAGCGTTGCCAGGAACACAGATACGCAGTATTTT. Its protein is CSVARNTDTQYF.

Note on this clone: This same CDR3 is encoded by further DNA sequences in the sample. In DNA form, the CDR3 reads TGTGCCTGGAGTGTACAGGGAGGTCAGCCCCAGCATTTT. This translates into CAWSVQGGQPQHF. V gene TRBV30 combines with J gene TRBJ1-5, with a tentative D call TRBD1 (6 bases). The CDR3 extends over 13 amino acids. Germline-derived CDR1 and CDR2 are GTSNPN and SVGIG (reference sequence). Trimming removed 0 bases from V and 6 bases from J, with 9 bases in between.

The CDR3 loop is CASSLPSGPSDEQYF. As DNA, the CDR3 is TGTGCCAGCAGCCTTCCCAGCGGGCCTAGCGACGAGCAGTACTTC. J is TRBJ2-7 and V is TRBV13; possible D gene TRBD2, 6 bases. The CDR3 loop spans 15 amino acids. Looked up from germline, CDR1 is PRHDT and CDR2 is FYEKMQ (reference sequence). Trimming stripped 5 bases from V and 5 bases from J, with 19 bases between.

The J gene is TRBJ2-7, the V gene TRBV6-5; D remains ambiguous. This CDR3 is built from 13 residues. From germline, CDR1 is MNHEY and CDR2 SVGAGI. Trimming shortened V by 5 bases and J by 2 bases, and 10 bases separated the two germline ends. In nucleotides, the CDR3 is TGTGCCAGCAGTCGACTGGAAACCTACGAGCAGTACTTC. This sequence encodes CASSRLETYEQYF.

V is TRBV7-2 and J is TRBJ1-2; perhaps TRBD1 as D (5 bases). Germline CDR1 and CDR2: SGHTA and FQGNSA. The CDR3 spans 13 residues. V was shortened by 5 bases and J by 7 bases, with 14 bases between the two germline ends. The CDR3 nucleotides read TGTGCCAGCAGCCCTGATGCCAGGGTTGGCTACACCTTC. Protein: CASSPDARVGYTF. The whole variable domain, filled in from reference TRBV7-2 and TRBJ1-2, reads GAGVSQSPSNKVTEKGKDVELRCDPISGHTALYWYRQSLGQGLEFLIYFQGNSAPDKSGLPSDRFSAERTGGSVSTLTIQRTQQEDSAVYLCASSPDARVGYTFGSGTRLTVV.

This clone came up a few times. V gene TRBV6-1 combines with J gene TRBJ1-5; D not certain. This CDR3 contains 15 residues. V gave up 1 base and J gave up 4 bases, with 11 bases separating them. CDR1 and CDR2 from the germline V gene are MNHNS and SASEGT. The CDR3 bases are TGTGCCAGCAGTGAAGAGACCTGGTATAATCAGCCCCAGCATTTT. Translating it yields CASSEETWYNQPQHF.

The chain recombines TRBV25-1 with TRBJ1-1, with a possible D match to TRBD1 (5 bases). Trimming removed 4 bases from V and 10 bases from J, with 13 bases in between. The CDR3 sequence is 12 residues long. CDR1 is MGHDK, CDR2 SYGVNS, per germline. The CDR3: CASSASGFGAFF. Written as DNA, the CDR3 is TGTGCCAGCAGTGCATCAGGGTTCGGAGCTTTCTTT.

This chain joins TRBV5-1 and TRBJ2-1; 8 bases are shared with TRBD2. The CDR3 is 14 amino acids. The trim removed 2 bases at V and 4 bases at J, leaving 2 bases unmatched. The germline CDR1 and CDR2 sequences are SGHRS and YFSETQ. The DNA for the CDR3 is TGCGCCAGCAGCTTACTAGCGGAGTACAATGAGCAGTTCTTC. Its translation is CASSLLAEYNEQFF.

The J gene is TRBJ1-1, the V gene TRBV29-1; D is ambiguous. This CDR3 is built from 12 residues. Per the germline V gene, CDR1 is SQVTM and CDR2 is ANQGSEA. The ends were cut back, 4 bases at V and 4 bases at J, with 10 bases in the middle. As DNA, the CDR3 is TGCAGCGTTGGGGGAGAAATCACTGAAGCTTTCTTT. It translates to CSVGGEITEAFF.

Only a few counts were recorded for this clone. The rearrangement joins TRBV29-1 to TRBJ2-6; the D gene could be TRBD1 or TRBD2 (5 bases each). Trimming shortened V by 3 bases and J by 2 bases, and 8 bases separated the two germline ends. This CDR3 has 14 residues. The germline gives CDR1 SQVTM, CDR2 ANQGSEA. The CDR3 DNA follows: TGCAGCGTTGAGGGGACGGCTGGGGCCAACGTCCTGACTTTC. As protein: CSVEGTAGANVLTF. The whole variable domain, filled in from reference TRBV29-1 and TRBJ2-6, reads SAVISQKPSRDICQRGTSLTIQCQVDSQVTMMFWYRQQPGQSLTLIATANQGSEATYESGFVIDKFPISRPNLTFSTLTVSNMSPEDSSIYLCSVEGTAGANVLTFGAGSRLTVL.

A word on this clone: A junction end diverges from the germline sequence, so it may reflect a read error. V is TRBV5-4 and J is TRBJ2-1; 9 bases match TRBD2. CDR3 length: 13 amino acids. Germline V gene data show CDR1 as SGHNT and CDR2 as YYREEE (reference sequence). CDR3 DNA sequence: TGTGCCAGCAGCACCCGGACTAGCGAAGACCGGATCTTC. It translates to CASSTRTSEDRIF.

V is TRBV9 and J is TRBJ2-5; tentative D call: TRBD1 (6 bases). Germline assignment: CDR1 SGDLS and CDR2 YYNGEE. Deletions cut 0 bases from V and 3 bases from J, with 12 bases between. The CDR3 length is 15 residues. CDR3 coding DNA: TGTGCCAGCAGCGTAGTCGCCAGGGGTGAAGAGACCCAGTACTTC. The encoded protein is CASSVVARGEETQYF.

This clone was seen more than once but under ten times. CDR3 residues: CSVVVGPSGANVLTF. DNA for the CDR3: TGCAGCGTTGTGGTAGGACCCTCTGGGGCCAACGTCCTGACTTTC. V and J are TRBV29-1 and TRBJ2-6; D is ambiguous. CDR1 and CDR2 from the germline V gene are SQVTM and ANQGSEA. V was clipped by 4 bases and J by 0 bases, with 10 bases between them. CDR3 length: 15 residues. The whole variable domain, filled in from reference TRBV29-1 and TRBJ2-6, reads SAVISQKPSRDICQRGTSLTIQCQVDSQVTMMFWYRQQPGQSLTLIATANQGSEATYESGFVIDKFPISRPNLTFSTLTVSNMSPEDSSIYLCSVVVGPSGANVLTFGAGSRLTVL.